This T cell receptor beta chain was obtained from a study of early stage breast cancer tumors. Study-wide background: Most invasive tumors, about 80% of the 16, were ER+/PR+/HER2-.

The germline CDR1 and CDR2 sequences are SGDLS and YYNGEE. J lost 4 bases, V lost 4 bases, and 7 bases had no gene match. The CDR3 has 16 amino acids. Study observations and caveats: Most shared enriched TCRB sequences were commonly generated ones.

A remark on this clone: The antigen is unknown.

Sequencing was performed with immunoSEQ multiplex PCR; in TCRdb, only in-frame clones are kept and a portion is missing. Of about 51,000 clones in the sample, around four fifths were seen once. The TCR was taken from a person in their 40s with breast cancer. This sequence joins TRBV9 and TRBJ2-2; TRBD2 matches at 10 bases. Sequencing used blood. The CDR3 spells CASSPLSGRATGELFF. CDR3 bases: TGTGCCAGCAGCCCCTTGAGCGGGAGGGCCACCGGGGAGCTGTTTTTT.